Presented here are 31 T cell receptor beta chains from one specimen sequenced in a study of early T cells in non-severe SARS-CoV-2 infection. Via MiXCR, TCRdb re-called the 5' RACE reads, giving one row per CDR3 protein. This table has about 28,000 distinct CDR3 sequences, 4% to 5.5% appearing once. Material for sequencing was whole blood. The receptors were sampled from an adult who was a healthcare worker with PCR-confirmed SARS-CoV-2 infection or an uninfected control (not recorded which).

The V gene is TRBV2, the J gene TRBJ2-5; D is ambiguous. The CDR3 has 13 residues. Deletions cut 7 bases from V and 2 bases from J, with 11 bases between. Germline loops: CDR1 SNHLY, CDR2 FYNNEI. The chain's CDR3 is CASTPSRQETQYF. In DNA form, the CDR3 reads TGTGCCAGCACCCCCTCCAGACAAGAGACCCAGTACTTC.

This clonotype was picked up many times. This chain connects TRBV6-6 to TRBJ1-1; D not resolved. The CDR3 is 14 amino acids. V lost 0 bases and J 5 bases, leaving 10 bases between the germline ends. Germline CDR1 MNHNY, CDR2 SVGAGI (reference sequence). The CDR3 nucleotides are TGTGCCAGCAGTTACTCCTCTTTAGGGACTGAAGCTTTCTTT. Its protein is CASSYSSLGTEAFF.

This clonotype came up once. Being one base from a much bigger clone, this may be a read error. The rearrangement joins TRBV7-9 to TRBJ2-7; D might be TRBD2 (7 bases). This CDR3 has 14 residues. CDR1 and CDR2 (germline): SEHNR, FQNEAQ (reference sequence). CDR3 coding DNA: TGTGCCAGCAGCTCCCTGAAGGGGGGGTACGGGCAGTACTTC. Encoded protein: CASSSLKGGYGQYF.

The table lists this clonotype with many counts. This sequence joins TRBV29-1 and TRBJ2-5; no firm D call. Germline CDR1 is SQVTM and CDR2 is ANQGSEA. Trimming pared 2 bases from V and 1 base from J, leaving 8 bases between. The CDR3 contains 13 residues. The CDR3 bases are TGCAGCGTTGAAACACGGTCCCAAGAGACCCAGTACTTC. Protein: CSVETRSQETQYF.

The chain employs TRBV5-1 and TRBJ2-1; D is unclear. Looked up from germline, CDR1 is SGHRS and CDR2 is YFSETQ. This CDR3 contains 12 residues. The V gene lost 4 bases and the J gene lost 4 bases, with 6 bases spanning the gap. CDR3 sequence: CASSIAYNEQFF. The CDR3 region has the DNA TGCGCCAGCAGCATCGCGTACAATGAGCAGTTCTTC. Based on the CDR3 plus reference TRBV5-1 and TRBJ2-1, the full variable domain is KAGVTQTPRYLIKTRGQQVTLSCSPISGHRSVSWYQQTPGQGLQFLFEYFSETQRNKGNFPGRFSGRQFSNSRSEMNVSTLELGDSALYLCASSIAYNEQFFGPGTRLTVL.

This clonotype has at least ten counts. The rearrangement joins TRBV6-6 to TRBJ1-5; tentative D call: TRBD1 (5 bases). CDR1 and CDR2 (germline): MNHNY, SVGAGI (reference sequence). The CDR3 sequence is 14 residues long. V was cut by 2 bases and J by 7 bases, with 12 bases left in between. In DNA form, the CDR3 reads TGTGCCAGCAGTTACACGGACCAGGGCCAGCCCCAGCATTTT. It yields the protein CASSYTDQGQPQHF.

Notes on this clonotype: Being one base from a much bigger clone, this may be a read error. The chain recombines TRBV10-1 with TRBJ2-1; D is unclear. Germline V gives CDR1 WNHNN, CDR2 SYGVQD (reference sequence). This CDR3 spans 12 amino acids. CDR3 nucleotides: TGCGCCAGCAGTCCAGGTGGCAATGAGCAGCTCTTC. Residues: CASSPGGNEQLF.

This clonotype was detected ten times or more. This sequence joins TRBV7-3 and TRBJ1-1, with D unresolved. The germline gives CDR1 SGHTA, CDR2 FQGTGA. Trimming took 5 bases from V and 1 from J, leaving 8 bases between them. The CDR3 sequence is 13 residues long. Here the CDR3 DNA reads TGTGCCAGCAGCCCTCAGGCGAACACTGAAGCTTTCTTT. Protein product: CASSPQANTEAFF.

The table lists this clonotype with many counts. The chain links TRBV7-6 to TRBJ1-1; 9 bases are shared with TRBD1. Germline trimming cut 5 bases from V and 2 bases from J; bases unmatched to any gene: 3. CDR1 and CDR2 from the germline V gene are SGHVS and FNYEAQ. CDR3 size: 14 residues. The CDR3 is CASSVGQGNTEAFF. CDR3 nucleotides: TGTGCCAGCAGCGTGGGACAGGGAAACACTGAAGCTTTCTTT.

This clonotype was counted many times. The rearrangement uses TRBV11-3 and TRBJ2-2; D unresolved. V was clipped by 8 bases and J by 0 bases, with 16 bases between them. CDR1 SGHNT and CDR2 YENEEA come from the germline V gene. The CDR3 loop spans 16 amino acids. CDR3 residues: CASRYRAQANTGELFF. In DNA, the CDR3 is TGTGCCAGCCGCTACCGGGCCCAAGCGAACACCGGGGAGCTGTTTTTT.

In this sample, this clonotype turned up a few times. V usage is TRBV4-1 and J usage is TRBJ2-2; D not certain. The CDR3 is 11 residues long. Germline CDR1 reads MGHRA; CDR2 reads YSYEKL. Trimming shortened V by 1 base and J by 8 bases, and 2 bases separated the two germline ends. CDR3 in DNA: TGCGCCAGCAGCCAAGTGGGGGAGCTGTTTTTT. Its translation is CASSQVGELFF.

This clonotype was seen a few times. V gene TRBV7-2 combines with J gene TRBJ1-1; the match to TRBD1 covers 7 bases. Germline V gives CDR1 SGHTA, CDR2 FQGNSA. The CDR3 length is 13 residues. Trimming took 6 bases from V and 10 from J; bases not matched to a gene: 11. This chain's CDR3 is CASSQYNQGGAFF. The DNA of the CDR3 is TGTGCCAGCAGTCAATATAACCAGGGGGGAGCTTTCTTT.

The V call is TRBV16, the J call TRBJ2-7, with D uncertain. Between the trimmed V and J ends, which lost 8 bases and 13 bases, there was a span of 18 bases. Germline assignment: CDR1 KGHSY and CDR2 FQNENV. The CDR3 length is 11 residues. CDR3 protein: CASRLDRTFYF. The CDR3 DNA follows: TGTGCCAGCCGATTAGACCGGACGTTTTACTTC.

This clonotype appeared many times. J is TRBJ2-3 and V is TRBV7-6; 8 nucleotides match TRBD1. The V gene end was trimmed by 2 bases and the J gene end by 0 bases; junction bases not matched to a gene: 4. Germline CDR1 reads SGHVS; CDR2 reads FNYEAQ. The CDR3 has 16 residues. The CDR3 bases are TGTGCCAGCAGCTTACGGCAGGGGGCAAGCACAGATACGCAGTATTTT. As protein: CASSLRQGASTDTQYF.

This clonotype was counted at least ten times. The rearrangement links TRBV5-4 to TRBJ1-2; D gene uncertain. V was pared by 2 bases and J by 4 bases, with 12 bases between. Germline-derived CDR1 and CDR2 are SGHNT and YYREEE (reference sequence). The CDR3 has 14 amino acids. As DNA, the CDR3 is TGTGCCAGCAGCTTAAAAGCCCAGTTCTATGGCTACACCTTC. It encodes CASSLKAQFYGYTF.

This clonotype has a count of ten or more. The chain couples TRBV12-3 or TRBV12-4 to TRBJ1-1, with D unclear. The V end was cut by 4 bases, the J end by 3 bases, with 12 bases between. The CDR3 totals 14 residues. CDR3 bases: TGTGCCAGCAGTTCCTGGAGTTGGGACACTGAAGCTTTCTTT. Its translation is CASSSWSWDTEAFF.

This clonotype has ten or more counts. The chain employs TRBV7-9 and TRBJ2-7; D gene unclear. V was cut by 4 bases and J by 7 bases, with 11 bases left in between. This CDR3 is built from 12 residues. Germline CDR1 SEHNR, CDR2 FQNEAQ (reference sequence). CDR3: CASSSAYWEQYF. CDR3 coding DNA: TGTGCCAGCAGCTCAGCATACTGGGAGCAGTACTTC.

The genes are TRBV7-9 and TRBJ1-3, with D possibly TRBD1 on 5 matching bases. CDR3 length: 15 residues. CDR1 and CDR2 (germline): SEHNR, FQNEAQ (reference sequence). Trimming took off 10 bases at V and 0 bases at J, with 16 bases between the two ends. The CDR3 DNA follows: TGTGCCACCTTTGCCCGGGGGGGCTCTGGAAACACCATATATTTT. It translates to CATFARGGSGNTIYF.

This chain joins TRBV9 and TRBJ2-3; 13 bases agree with TRBD2. There are 18 residues in the CDR3. Trimming took 3 bases from V and 3 from J; bases not matched to a gene: 10. Germline-derived CDR1 and CDR2 are SGDLS and YYNGEE. As DNA, the CDR3 is TGTGCCAGCAGCGACGAGAGGGGGACTAGCGGGGAAACAGATACGCAGTATTTT. Amino acid sequence: CASSDERGTSGETDTQYF. Based on the CDR3 plus reference TRBV9 and TRBJ2-3, the full variable domain is DSGVTQTPKHLITATGQRVTLRCSPRSGDLSVYWYQQSLDQGLQFLIQYYNGEERAKGNILERFSAQQFPDLHSELNLSSLELGDSALYFCASSDERGTSGETDTQYFGPGTRLTVL.

By proportion, this clonotype is medium-sized (0.01 to 0.1%). The chain employs TRBV19 and TRBJ1-1, with D possibly TRBD1 on 5 matching bases. Trimming left V 6 bases short and J 6 bases short, with 17 bases between. This CDR3 has 14 residues. CDR1 is LNHDA and CDR2 is SQIVND in the germline V gene (reference sequence). The CDR3 region is CASSIRQGSPEAFF. In nucleotides, the CDR3 is TGTGCCAGTAGCATCCGTCAGGGCTCCCCTGAAGCTTTCTTT.

This clonotype was counted many times. The rearrangement uses TRBV11-3 and TRBJ1-1, with D possibly TRBD1 on 5 matching bases. V shed 2 bases and J shed 7 bases, with 8 bases lying between them. The CDR3 spans 12 residues. Germline loops: CDR1 SGHNT, CDR2 YENEEA. The CDR3 reads CASSLRQNEAFF. The CDR3 coding sequence is TGTGCCAGCAGCTTAAGACAGAATGAAGCTTTCTTT.

The table lists this clonotype with a few counts. The chain combines TRBV10-3 with TRBJ1-1; 7 bases agree with TRBD1. This CDR3 region has 15 residues. Trimming took 1 base from V and 1 from J; bases not matched to a gene: 3. CDR1 is ENHRY and CDR2 is SYGVKD in the germline V gene. The CDR3 DNA reads as TGTGCCATCAGTGAGTGGGGGACAGAGAACACTGAAGCTTTCTTT. Its protein is CAISEWGTENTEAFF.

This clonotype was counted many times. This chain connects TRBV11-2 to TRBJ1-2; TRBD1 agrees at 10 bases. J lost 8 bases, V lost 5 bases, and 11 bases had no gene match. The CDR3 runs 15 residues. Germline loops: CDR1 SGHAT, CDR2 FQNNGV. The CDR3, as DNA: TGTGCCAGCAGCCAGTACCGGGACAGGGGCTTCGGCTACACCTTC. Its translation is CASSQYRDRGFGYTF.

This clonotype was counted many times. DNA for the CDR3: TGTGCCAGCAGTCCCTTCCCAGGGAACCCTGGGGCCAACGTCCTGACTTTC. This sequence encodes CASSPFPGNPGANVLTF. The chain carries TRBV12-3 or TRBV12-4 and TRBJ2-6; D perhaps matches TRBD1 (5 bases). The CDR3 runs to 17 residues. With 5 bases removed from V and 2 bases from J, the gap between germline ends came to 16 bases.

This clonotype occurred many times. The V and J genes are TRBV24-1 and TRBJ2-3, with TRBD1 matching 9 bases. V trimming: 4 bases; J trimming: 2 bases; junction bases outside the gene matches: 6. The CDR3 is made up of 16 amino acids. Germline V gene lookup returns CDR1 KGHDR and CDR2 SFDVKD. The CDR3 region is CATSDSGTGFTDTQYF. CDR3 nucleotide sequence: TGTGCCACCAGTGACTCCGGGACAGGGTTCACAGATACGCAGTATTTT.

This clonotype was seen many times. The chain links TRBV5-6 to TRBJ1-5; 10 positions agree with TRBD1. The CDR3 sequence is 17 residues long. The V gene's germline CDR1 is SGHDT and CDR2 YYEEEE. The trim removed 3 bases at V and 0 bases at J, leaving 6 bases unmatched. CDR3 sequence (DNA): TGTGCCAGCAGCTCCCGTTGGGACAGGGGTAGCAATCAGCCCCAGCATTTT. Protein product: CASSSRWDRGSNQPQHF.

This clonotype was counted ten times or more. The V and J genes are TRBV5-1 and TRBJ2-1; D unresolved. CDR1 and CDR2 from the germline V gene are SGHRS and YFSETQ. Trimming shortened V by 1 base and J by 7 bases, and 6 bases separated the two germline ends. This CDR3 region has 12 residues. The DNA of the CDR3 is TGCGCCAGCAGCTTGCAGTGGAATGAGCAGTTCTTC. Protein product: CASSLQWNEQFF.

The chain uses TRBV19 and TRBJ2-2; 8 bases fit TRBD2. CDR1 and CDR2 from the germline V gene are LNHDA and SQIVND (reference sequence). V was pared by 3 bases and J by 4 bases, with 4 bases of the junction left unmatched. This CDR3 region has 15 residues. The CDR3 protein is CASSIGTRSTGELFF. The CDR3 bases are TGTGCCAGTAGTATTGGGACTAGGAGCACCGGGGAGCTGTTTTTT.

This clonotype was observed at least ten times. The CDR3 spells CASTLETGVGANVLTF. The CDR3 DNA reads as TGTGCCAGCACCCTTGAGACAGGGGTTGGGGCCAACGTCCTGACTTTC. The chain carries TRBV28 and TRBJ2-6, with TRBD1 matching 8 bases. The CDR3 spans 16 residues. The V gene end was trimmed by 7 bases and the J gene end by 3 bases; junction bases not matched to a gene: 8. The germline CDR1 and CDR2 sequences are MDHEN and SYDVKM.

This clonotype is deemed medium-sized. CDR3 protein: CSARDVASGSNIQYF. The CDR3 nucleotides read TGCAGTGCTAGAGACGTGGCTAGCGGGAGCAACATTCAGTACTTC. The rearrangement uses TRBV20-1 and TRBJ2-4, with 10 bases aligning to TRBD2. Germline lookup yields CDR1 DFQATT and CDR2 SNEGSKA (reference sequence). The CDR3 length is 15 residues. Trimming removed 0 bases from V and 7 bases from J; junction bases left unmatched: 6.

This clonotype was picked up many times. V usage is TRBV5-1 and J usage is TRBJ2-2; D might be TRBD2 (6 bases). V gave up 2 bases and J gave up 3 bases, with 8 bases separating them. The CDR3 is made up of 14 amino acids. In germline, CDR1 is SGHRS, CDR2 YFSETQ. The chain's CDR3 is CASSLSGDTGELFF. CDR3 nucleotide sequence: TGCGCCAGCAGCTTATCGGGAGACACCGGGGAGCTGTTTTTT.